This passage covers 28 T cell receptor beta chains from one sample sequenced in a study of shared clonotypes between healthy human individuals. Repertoires were generated with immunoSEQ multiplex PCR, while TCRdb's copy carries only in-frame clones and drops some. The sample includes around 1,900,000 clones, about 93% of them seen just once. Only CD45RO-negative cells positively selected for CCR7 counted as naive CD8 cells, so terminally differentiated effector memory CD45RA+ cells were excluded. The sequenced sample consisted of naive CD8+ T cells from PBMCs. Receptors were obtained from a man between 18 and 35 years old in good health. Some clones in this sample may be carry-over from other donors' samples.

The V and J genes are TRBV28 and TRBJ2-5; 9 bases fit TRBD2. The CDR3 spans 17 residues. Germline lookup yields CDR1 MDHEN and CDR2 SYDVKM. Trimming took 5 bases from V and 5 from J; bases not matched to a gene: 15. The chain's CDR3 is CASSPSGWREGEETQYF. Written as DNA, the CDR3 is TGTGCCAGCAGTCCGTCGGGGTGGCGGGAGGGGGAGGAGACCCAGTACTTC.

The chain recombines TRBV5-6 with TRBJ1-1; no firm D call. CDR3 size: 14 residues. V was clipped by 2 bases and J by 1 base, with 9 bases between them. Germline values: CDR1 SGHDT, CDR2 YYEEEE. Here the CDR3 reads CASSLGRPNTEAFF. In DNA, the CDR3 is TGTGCCAGCAGCTTAGGACGGCCGAACACTGAAGCTTTCTTT.

The genes are TRBV4-3 and TRBJ2-3, with 8 positions matching TRBD1. The CDR3 runs to 18 residues. J gave up 2 bases and V 4 bases, and 14 bases lay outside the gene matches. The germline V gene has CDR1 LGHNA and CDR2 YSLEER. The CDR3 nucleotides read TGCGCCAGCAGCCGCCTGGGGACAGGCCTCCGCGACACAGATACGCAGTATTTT. It is translated as CASSRLGTGLRDTDTQYF.

The rearrangement joins TRBV27 to TRBJ2-2; 9 positions agree with TRBD2. Trimming took 8 bases from V and 4 from J; bases not matched to a gene: 8. The CDR3 runs 15 residues. The V gene's germline CDR1 is MNHEY and CDR2 SMNVEV (reference sequence). CDR3 nucleotide sequence: TGTGCCAGCGCCCTCGGGACTAGCTTCACCGGGGAGCTGTTTTTT. Encoded protein: CASALGTSFTGELFF.

The chain couples TRBV4-3 to TRBJ2-7, with D perhaps TRBD2 (6 bases). Trimming removed 0 bases at V and 4 bases at J, with 13 bases between. There are 15 residues in the CDR3. Germline CDR1 and CDR2: LGHNA and YSLEER. The DNA of the CDR3 is TGCGCCAGCAGCCAAGAATGGGGAGGCAGGTACGAGCAGTACTTC. Translated: CASSQEWGGRYEQYF.

A word on this clone: Other DNA sequences in this specimen translate into the identical CDR3. The CDR3 here is CASSLDRVNTGELFF. CDR3 DNA sequence: TGTGCCAGCAGTTTAGACAGGGTGAACACCGGGGAGCTGTTTTTT. The chain combines TRBV27 with TRBJ2-2; 7 positions match TRBD1. CDR3 length: 15 amino acids. Germline lookup yields CDR1 MNHEY and CDR2 SMNVEV (reference sequence). J lost 1 base, V lost 2 bases, and 1 base had no gene match.

This rearrangement joins TRBV5-1 to TRBJ1-1; D might be TRBD1 (6 bases). There are 15 residues in the CDR3. Trimming took 4 bases from V and 1 from J, leaving 14 bases between them. CDR1 and CDR2 from the germline V gene are SGHRS and YFSETQ. The CDR3 DNA is TGCGCCAGCAGCGTCACAAGGGGGACGAACACTGAAGCTTTCTTT. Translating gives CASSVTRGTNTEAFF.

The chain carries TRBV18 and TRBJ1-2, with 8 bases identical to TRBD1. Germline CDR1 reads KGHSH; CDR2 reads LQKENI. V was clipped by 6 bases and J by 0 bases; unmatched bases: 6. CDR3 length equals 15 residues. The CDR3: CASSQDRGPNYGYTF. CDR3 DNA: TGTGCCAGCTCCCAAGACAGGGGACCTAACTATGGCTACACCTTC. Combining the CDR3 with reference TRBV18 and TRBJ1-2 gives the whole variable domain NAGVMQNPRHLVRRRGQEARLRCSPMKGHSHVYWYRQLPEEGLKFMVYLQKENIIDESGMPKERFSAEFPKEGPSILRIQQVVRGDSAAYFCASSQDRGPNYGYTFGSGTRLTVV.

This rearrangement joins TRBV5-4 to TRBJ2-1, with D maybe TRBD1 (5 bases). V was shortened by 0 bases and J by 4 bases, with 8 bases between the two germline ends. The CDR3 extends over 14 amino acids. Germline CDR1 and CDR2: SGHNT and YYREEE (reference sequence). This CDR3 is CASSLGQGYNEQFF. The CDR3 DNA is TGTGCCAGCAGCTTGGGGCAGGGATACAATGAGCAGTTCTTC.

V is TRBV27 and J is TRBJ1-1; D is unresolved. Germline V gene sequence: CDR1 MNHEY, CDR2 SMNVEV (reference sequence). This CDR3 contains 14 residues. V was pared by 4 bases and J by 5 bases, with 14 bases between. CDR3 sequence: CASSYVGGRTEAFF. DNA for the CDR3: TGTGCCAGCAGTTATGTCGGAGGGCGTACTGAAGCTTTCTTT.

This clone appeared once. The chain recombines TRBV9 with TRBJ2-3; TRBD2 matches at 7 bases. Trimming took 3 bases from V and 1 from J; bases not matched to a gene: 8. CDR1 is SGDLS and CDR2 is YYNGEE in the germline V gene. The CDR3 consists of 16 residues. The CDR3 bases are TGTGCCAGCAGCGCCCATCAAGCGGGGCGCACAGATACGCAGTATTTT. The encoded protein is CASSAHQAGRTDTQYF. Using reference TRBV9 and TRBJ2-3 for the parts outside the CDR3, the full variable domain is DSGVTQTPKHLITATGQRVTLRCSPRSGDLSVYWYQQSLDQGLQFLIQYYNGEERAKGNILERFSAQQFPDLHSELNLSSLELGDSALYFCASSAHQAGRTDTQYFGPGTRLTVL.

J is TRBJ2-2 and V is TRBV9, with D possibly TRBD2 on 6 matching bases. CDR3 length equals 15 residues. V was shortened by 3 bases and J by 6 bases, with 15 bases between the two germline ends. Germline CDR1 is SGDLS and CDR2 is YYNGEE. The CDR3 is CASSEELRGPGELFF. The CDR3 DNA reads TGTGCCAGCAGCGAGGAGTTGCGGGGACCCGGGGAGCTGTTTTTT. Full variable domain (outside the CDR3, taken from reference TRBV9 and TRBJ2-2): DSGVTQTPKHLITATGQRVTLRCSPRSGDLSVYWYQQSLDQGLQFLIQYYNGEERAKGNILERFSAQQFPDLHSELNLSSLELGDSALYFCASSEELRGPGELFFGEGSRLTVL.

The chain joins TRBV7-9 to TRBJ2-7; D is possibly TRBD1 (6 bases). Germline V CDR1 and CDR2: SEHNR, FQNEAQ (reference sequence). The V gene lost 2 bases and the J gene lost 0 bases, with 23 bases spanning the gap. The CDR3 runs 19 residues. CDR3 bases: TGTGCCAGCAGCTTAAGACTTGTGAGGGGGAAAGACCACTCCTACGAGCAGTACTTC. This sequence encodes CASSLRLVRGKDHSYEQYF.

The V call is TRBV27, the J call TRBJ2-7, with D perhaps being TRBD1 or TRBD2 (7 bases each). Germline V lookup: CDR1 MNHEY, CDR2 SMNVEV (reference sequence). CDR3 length: 15 residues. With 4 bases removed from V and 2 bases from J, the gap between germline ends came to 15 bases. This chain's CDR3 is CASSSYQGGAYEQYF. CDR3 DNA: TGTGCCAGCAGTTCATACCAGGGGGGGGCCTACGAGCAGTACTTC.

The chain employs TRBV10-3 and TRBJ2-1; tentative D call: TRBD2 (7 bases). Germline CDR1 ENHRY, CDR2 SYGVKD. The V end was cut by 2 bases, the J end by 0 bases, with 14 bases between. This CDR3 has 17 amino acids. CDR3 sequence (DNA): TGTGCCATCAGTGAGCCGGGGGGCGGTAGCTCCTACAATGAGCAGTTCTTC. Encoded protein: CAISEPGGGSSYNEQFF.

The genes are TRBV9 and TRBJ2-1; 13 nucleotides line up with TRBD2. Germline V CDR1 and CDR2: SGDLS, YYNGEE. The CDR3 spans 16 residues. V shed 3 bases and J 7 bases; nucleotides not matched to a gene: 7. The CDR3 is CASSAWTSGRGNEQFF. CDR3 coding DNA: TGTGCCAGCAGCGCCTGGACTAGCGGGAGAGGAAATGAGCAGTTCTTC.

The gene calls are TRBV19 and TRBJ2-1, with 10 bases fitting TRBD2. Unmatched junction bases numbered 6, after V lost 6 bases and J lost 7 bases. The length of the CDR3 is 14 residues. The germline CDR1 and CDR2 sequences are LNHDA and SQIVND (reference sequence). CDR3 nucleotides: TGTGCCAGTAGCCTAGGACTAGCGGTTAATGAGCAGTTCTTC. Protein: CASSLGLAVNEQFF. Supplemented by reference TRBV19 and TRBJ2-1, the full variable domain reads DGGITQSPKYLFRKEGQNVTLSCEQNLNHDAMYWYRQDPGQGLRLIYYSQIVNDFQKGDIAEGYSVSREKKESFPLTVTSAQKNPTAFYLCASSLGLAVNEQFFGPGTRLTVL.

This rearrangement joins TRBV6-6 to TRBJ2-2, with a weak D call TRBD2 (6 bases). The V and J ends lost 7 bases and 2 bases respectively, with 8 bases between them. CDR1 MNHNY and CDR2 SVGAGI come from the germline V gene (reference sequence). The length of the CDR3 is 13 residues. CDR3 amino acids: CASMGGNTGELFF. As DNA, the CDR3 is TGTGCCAGCATGGGGGGTAACACCGGGGAGCTGTTTTTT.

The chain recombines TRBV11-2 with TRBJ2-7; TRBD2 agrees at 10 bases. This CDR3 is built from 16 residues. The germline V gene encodes CDR1 SGHAT and CDR2 FQNNGV. J gave up 5 bases and V 4 bases, and 11 bases lay outside the gene matches. The CDR3 sequence is CASSSVGASGSDEQYF. The CDR3 DNA is TGTGCCAGCAGCTCCGTGGGGGCTAGCGGGAGCGACGAGCAGTACTTC.

The V call is TRBV30, the J call TRBJ2-1; D is possibly TRBD2 (6 bases). Trimming cost V 2 bases and J 3 bases, with 11 bases left between them. This CDR3 spans 14 amino acids. Looked up from germline, CDR1 is GTSNPN and CDR2 is SVGIG (reference sequence). The CDR3 reads CAWSKIADYNEQFF. The CDR3 DNA follows: TGTGCCTGGAGTAAGATAGCGGACTACAATGAGCAGTTCTTC.

The V call is TRBV13, the J call TRBJ2-1, with D tentatively TRBD1 (5 bases). Germline V gene sequence: CDR1 PRHDT, CDR2 FYEKMQ (reference sequence). This CDR3 is 13 amino acids long. V was shortened by 1 base and J by 6 bases, with 7 bases between the two germline ends. In DNA form, the CDR3 reads TGTGCCAGCAGCTTAGTAGGGGCCAATGAGCAGTTCTTC. Its translation is CASSLVGANEQFF.

This chain joins TRBV7-9 and TRBJ2-5, with D unresolved. Germline CDR1 is SEHNR and CDR2 is FQNEAQ (reference sequence). With 4 bases removed from V and 5 bases from J, the gap between germline ends came to 5 bases. This CDR3 region has 11 residues. The chain's CDR3 is CASSYTETQYF. In DNA form, the CDR3 reads TGTGCCAGCAGCTACACGGAGACCCAGTACTTC.

This rearrangement joins TRBV4-1 to TRBJ2-1, with D possibly matching TRBD2 (6 bases). Germline CDR1 is MGHRA and CDR2 is YSYEKL. The CDR3 has 17 residues. V lost 0 bases, J lost 2 bases, and 14 bases lay in between. CDR3 amino acids: CASSQDRASATYNEQFF. Here the CDR3 DNA reads TGCGCCAGCAGCCAAGATCGAGCTAGCGCAACCTACAATGAGCAGTTCTTC.

CDR3 coding DNA: TGTGCCAGCAGCCCCCGTGGGGGGAACACCGGGGAGCTGTTTTTT. It is translated as CASSPRGGNTGELFF. The rearrangement joins TRBV11-3 to TRBJ2-2; TRBD1 or TRBD2 may be the D gene (5 bases each). V was cut by 5 bases and J by 1 base, with 11 bases left in between. CDR1 is SGHNT, CDR2 YENEEA, per germline. The CDR3 spans 15 residues.

This chain links TRBV27 with TRBJ2-2; D tentatively fits TRBD1 or TRBD2 (5 bases each). The germline gives CDR1 MNHEY, CDR2 SMNVEV (reference sequence). Deletions cut 3 bases from V and 8 bases from J, with 10 bases between. This CDR3 is built from 13 residues. The CDR3 region has the DNA TGTGCCAGCAGTTTCTTGGGGGAAGGGGAGCTGTTTTTT. This gives the protein CASSFLGEGELFF.

This clone has just one count. Here the CDR3 reads CASSEWTIYEQYF. The CDR3 nucleotides are TGTGCCAGCAGTGAATGGACAATCTACGAGCAGTACTTC. This chain connects TRBV25-1 to TRBJ2-7; D is possibly TRBD1 (5 bases). The V and J ends lost 1 base and 3 bases respectively, with 7 bases between them. The germline CDR1 and CDR2 sequences are MGHDK and SYGVNS. The CDR3 totals 13 residues.

Points on this clone: The same CDR3 is also encoded by other DNA sequences in this sample. The V gene is TRBV19, the J gene TRBJ1-5, with unresolved D. This CDR3 is built from 13 residues. The germline V gene has CDR1 LNHDA and CDR2 SQIVND (reference sequence). The V end was cut by 3 bases, the J end by 6 bases, with 9 bases between. The DNA of the CDR3 is TGTGCCAGTAGTATGGGTGGTACTCAGCCCCAGCATTTT. Its translation is CASSMGGTQPQHF.

This chain connects TRBV30 to TRBJ2-7, with 8 bases lining up with TRBD2. The ends lost 3 bases at V and 3 bases at J; junction bases unmatched: 4. Germline V gives CDR1 GTSNPN, CDR2 SVGIG (reference sequence). CDR3 size: 13 residues. The CDR3 DNA sequence: TGTGCCTGGAGAACTAGCGGAGACTACGAGCAGTACTTC. Amino acid sequence: CAWRTSGDYEQYF.